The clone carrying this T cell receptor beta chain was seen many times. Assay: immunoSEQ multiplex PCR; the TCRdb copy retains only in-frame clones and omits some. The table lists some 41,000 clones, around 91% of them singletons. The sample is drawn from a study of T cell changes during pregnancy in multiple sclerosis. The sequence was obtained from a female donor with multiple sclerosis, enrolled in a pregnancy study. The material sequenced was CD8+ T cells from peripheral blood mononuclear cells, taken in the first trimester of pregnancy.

DNA for the CDR3: TGTGCCAGCAGTGGACAGGGGGGAGGGTCTGGCTACACCTTC. Translated, it gives CASSGQGGGSGYTF. V usage is TRBV6-5 and J usage is TRBJ1-2, with 10 positions matching TRBD1. V gave up 5 bases and J gave up 7 bases; unmatched junction bases: 7. The germline gives CDR1 MNHEY, CDR2 SVGAGI. This CDR3 is 14 amino acids long.